Below, 19 T cell receptor beta chains from the same sample are listed, as sequenced in a study of read filtering for tumor transcriptome and immune sequencing (dated by TCRdb to the early 2020s). This sample was sequenced with an Illumina HiSeq 4000. The Immunoverse kit was used to build TCR libraries from around 420 ng RNA, with molecular barcoded adaptors covering alpha/delta and beta/gamma chains. The public reads were quality trimmed at Q25 with fastp and then assembled into clones with MiXCR by TCRdb, keeping productive beta chains. Each entry is one CDR3 protein sequence, shown with its most common DNA and genes. The sample data list around 23,000 distinct CDR3 sequences, and about 20% of these were observed just once. The biggest ten clones account for about 51% of the sample. Material: a population of CD138-negative cells sorted from bone marrow. This specimen's cell subset or site label, per the study, means: bone marrow mononuclear cells depleted of CD138+ plasma/myeloma cells by negative magnetic selection. The receptors derive from a donor aged 40 or over with multiple myeloma.

Concerning this clonotype itself: This may be a read error: a much more frequent sequence differs by one nucleotide. The chain is built from TRBV6-5 and TRBJ2-6; TRBD1 agrees at 10 bases. The germline V gene encodes CDR1 MNHEY and CDR2 SVGAGI. The CDR3 consists of 18 residues. This CDR3 is CACSSRDRGFSGANVLTF. The CDR3 nucleotides are TGTGCCTGCAGTTCCAGGGACAGGGGCTTCTCTGGGGCCAACGTCCTGACTTTC.

This clonotype has just a few counts. This may stem from a read error, because a much larger clone lies one nucleotide away. The CDR3 carries no conserved terminal phenylalanine or tryptophan, so it likely arises from a read error. The chain employs TRBV5-4 and TRBJ1-1; possibly TRBD1 for D (5 bases). Trimming took off 4 bases at V and 5 bases at J, with 9 bases between the two ends. CDR3 length: 12 residues. Germline V gives CDR1 SGHNT, CDR2 YYREEE (reference sequence). CDR3 sequence: CASSRQGTEAFS. For the CDR3, the DNA is TGTGCCAGCAGCAGGCAGGGTACTGAAGCTTTCTCT.

V gene TRBV9 combines with J gene TRBJ2-2; D not certain. Trimming pared 0 bases from V and 9 bases from J, leaving 15 bases between. This CDR3 has 15 amino acids. Germline CDR1 SGDLS, CDR2 YYNGEE. The chain's CDR3 is CASSVGHRVHRELFF. The CDR3 DNA reads as TGTGCCAGCAGCGTAGGGCACCGGGTTCACCGGGAGCTGTTTTTT.

Of note for this clonotype: The junction does not match germline at one end; this may be a read error. The chain recombines TRBV4-1 with TRBJ1-1, with unresolved D. The CDR3 runs to 15 residues. CDR1 MGHRA and CDR2 YSYEKL come from the germline V gene. Here the CDR3 reads CASSQAWRVRTAAFF. In DNA, the CDR3 is TGCGCCAGCAGCCAAGCTTGGAGGGTACGGACTGCAGCTTTCTTT.

There are many counts of this clonotype. V and J are TRBV14 and TRBJ2-5, with D hard to call. The germline V gene encodes CDR1 SGHDN and CDR2 FVKESK. Deletions cut 5 bases from V and 5 bases from J, with 6 bases between. This CDR3 is 11 amino acids long. The CDR3 spells CASSFGETQYF. The CDR3 DNA sequence: TGTGCCAGCAGCTTCGGGGAGACCCAGTACTTC.

Comment on this clonotype: This probably arose from a read error, given a far larger clone one base away. This sequence joins TRBV11-1 and TRBJ2-5, with 11 bases fitting TRBD2. Germline CDR1 and CDR2: SGHAT and FQDESV (reference sequence). This CDR3 has 16 amino acids. For the CDR3, the DNA is TGTGCCAGCAGCCAAGGGACTAGCGGCCTAGGAGAGACCCAGTGCTTC. This codes for CASSQGTSGLGETQCF.

This clonotype was recorded at least ten times. The chain links TRBV20-1 to TRBJ1-1, with 8 nucleotides matching TRBD1. The CDR3 runs 14 residues. V gave up 6 bases and J gave up 7 bases; unmatched junction bases: 13. Germline V gene data show CDR1 as DFQATT and CDR2 as SNEGSKA (reference sequence). The CDR3 loop is CSAFWTGSRFEAFF. The CDR3 nucleotides are TGCAGTGCCTTTTGGACAGGGTCGAGGTTTGAAGCTTTCTTT.

This clonotype was detected ten times or more. The V gene is TRBV6-6, the J gene TRBJ2-2; no definite D call. CDR3 length: 13 amino acids. The V end lost 6 bases, the J end lost 2 bases, and 7 bases lay between the germline ends. Germline CDR1 reads MNHNY; CDR2 reads SVGAGI (reference sequence). In nucleotides, the CDR3 is TGTGCCAGCAGAACCAGCAACACCGGGGAGCTGTTTTTT. Translating it yields CASRTSNTGELFF.

This clonotype was observed at least ten times. V gene TRBV5-1 combines with J gene TRBJ2-3; D remains ambiguous. The V end lost 2 bases, the J end lost 0 bases, and 10 bases lay between the germline ends. CDR3 length: 15 amino acids. CDR1 and CDR2 from the germline V gene are SGHRS and YFSETQ. The CDR3 loop is CASSLSRRSTDTQYF. CDR3 nucleotide sequence: TGCGCCAGCAGCTTAAGTAGGCGAAGCACAGATACGCAGTATTTT.

CDR3 coding DNA: TGCAGTGCTAGAGTAACAGGGGGGCCCGGGGAGCTGTTTTTT. It encodes CSARVTGGPGELFF. The V gene is TRBV20-1, the J gene TRBJ2-2, with 8 bases aligning to TRBD1. This CDR3 comprises 14 residues. Per germline, CDR1 DFQATT and CDR2 SNEGSKA (reference sequence). Trimming at V came to 1 base and at J to 6 bases, leaving 4 bases not matched to a gene.

Judged by abundance, this clonotype is medium-sized. This sequence joins TRBV27 and TRBJ2-1; 8 bases agree with TRBD2. The junction had 7 bases not matched to a gene; V was cut back by 6 bases and J by 9 bases. This CDR3 has 13 residues. The V gene's germline CDR1 is MNHEY and CDR2 SMNVEV (reference sequence). The CDR3 is CASSQTLAGEQFF. CDR3 sequence (DNA): TGTGCCAGCAGCCAAACTCTAGCGGGTGAGCAGTTCTTC.

This clonotype was observed many times. V and J are TRBV5-1 and TRBJ2-3; 13 positions match TRBD2. Germline V CDR1 and CDR2: SGHRS, YFSETQ. The CDR3 extends over 21 amino acids. V shed 1 base and J 0 bases; nucleotides not matched to a gene: 14. CDR3 DNA sequence: TGCGCCAGCAGCTTGACCGGGGGACTAGCGGGAACTACTTCTAGCACAGATACGCAGTATTTT. It yields the protein CASSLTGGLAGTTSSTDTQYF.

This clonotype showed up just a few times. V gene TRBV6-2 or TRBV6-3 combines with J gene TRBJ2-2; TRBD1 matches 7 bases. Germline V gene data show CDR1 as MNHEY and CDR2 as SVGEGT. The CDR3 has 14 amino acids. The trim removed 7 bases at V and 6 bases at J, leaving 8 bases unmatched. The CDR3 nucleotides are TGTGCCAGCATCTCAGACAGGGTCGCCGGGGAGCTGTTTTTT. Its translation: CASISDRVAGELFF.

This clonotype appeared many times. J is TRBJ1-1 and V is TRBV3-1; maybe TRBD1 (6 bases). This CDR3 has 14 amino acids. The ends were cut back, 4 bases at V and 7 bases at J, with 16 bases in the middle. Germline V gives CDR1 LGHDT, CDR2 YNNKEL (reference sequence). CDR3 sequence (DNA): TGTGCCAGCAGCCCACCGGGGGGACACAATGAAGCTTTCTTT. Its translation is CASSPPGGHNEAFF.

The chain employs TRBV29-1 and TRBJ1-1, with a weak D call TRBD1 (6 bases). The CDR3 is 12 residues long. CDR1 is SQVTM and CDR2 is ANQGSEA in the germline V gene. V was trimmed by 7 bases and J by 5 bases, leaving 14 bases between them. The CDR3 region has the DNA TGCAGCGGGGGGGGGCGAGGAACTGAAGCTTTCTTT. It is translated as CSGGGRGTEAFF.

This clonotype was seen only a few times. The chain links TRBV6-1 to TRBJ1-1; D ambiguous. Trimming shortened V by 1 base and J by 11 bases, and 8 bases separated the two germline ends. CDR3 length equals 11 residues. Per the germline V gene, CDR1 is MNHNS and CDR2 is SASEGT. The CDR3 nucleotides are TGTGCCAGCAGTGAAGTGGGCCGGGCTTTCTTT. Residues: CASSEVGRAFF.

This clonotype was picked up many times. This chain connects TRBV20-1 to TRBJ1-1; 7 nucleotides match TRBD1. V shed 0 bases, J shed 4 bases, and the junction held 2 bases outside the gene matches. Germline-derived CDR1 and CDR2 are DFQATT and SNEGSKA (reference sequence). The CDR3 covers 13 residues. CDR3 in amino acids: CSAREGGFTEAFF. In nucleotides, the CDR3 is TGCAGTGCTAGAGAAGGGGGCTTCACTGAAGCTTTCTTT.

This clonotype has a count of ten or more. This rearrangement joins TRBV6-1 to TRBJ1-1; unclear D gene. The germline V and J ends were trimmed by 3 bases and 0 bases, with 8 bases remaining between them. CDR3 size: 14 residues. Germline V CDR1 and CDR2: MNHNS, SASEGT. CDR3 residues: CASSEPTVNTEAFF. CDR3 nucleotide sequence: TGTGCCAGCAGTGAGCCAACAGTGAACACTGAAGCTTTCTTT.

As for this clonotype: This may be a read error: a much more frequent sequence differs by one nucleotide. The chain is built from TRBV20-1 and TRBJ2-5; tentatively, D is TRBD1 (6 bases). The V and J ends lost 5 bases and 9 bases respectively, with 16 bases between them. In germline, CDR1 is DFQATT, CDR2 SNEGSKA (reference sequence). The CDR3 consists of 12 residues. The CDR3 DNA reads TGCAGTGCTCCGGACAGCATGGAGGCCCAGTACTTC. It specifies CSAPDSMEAQYF.